Shown below are 5 T cell receptor beta chains from a single sample sequenced in a study of T cell responses to AZD1222 COVID-19 vaccine. Produced via immunoSEQ multiplex PCR; TCRdb's table is partial and in-frame only. Found here are roughly 150,000 clones, 93% of them singletons; the top ten hold approximately 5%. The sequenced sample was peripheral blood, obtained on day 0 of AZD1222 vaccination. All receptors come from an adult in good health.

V is TRBV7-9 and J is TRBJ1-6, with 7 nucleotides matching TRBD1. This CDR3 region has 18 residues. The germline gives CDR1 SEHNR, CDR2 FQNEAQ (reference sequence). Trimming removed 0 bases from V and 4 bases from J; junction bases left unmatched: 9. The CDR3 DNA reads as TGTGCCAGCAGCTTAGCCGTGGGGACAGACCCTTATAATTCACCCCTCCACTTT. Amino acids: CASSLAVGTDPYNSPLHF.

The chain combines TRBV5-8 with TRBJ2-1; tentatively, D is TRBD1 (5 bases). V was cut by 6 bases and J by 6 bases, with 19 bases left in between. The CDR3 is 15 residues long. Germline CDR1 SGHTS, CDR2 YDEGEE. The chain's CDR3 is CASTPASDSTNEQFF. Here the CDR3 DNA reads TGTGCCAGCACCCCGGCTTCTGACAGCACCAATGAGCAGTTCTTC.

The genes are TRBV14 and TRBJ2-3; weak D call: TRBD1 (6 bases). There are 17 residues in the CDR3. The V and J ends lost 4 bases and 0 bases respectively, with 17 bases between them. Germline CDR1 SGHDN, CDR2 FVKESK. The CDR3 DNA is TGTGCCAGCAGCCGCAGCAGGGGCCAACGGAGCACAGATACGCAGTATTTT. Translating gives CASSRSRGQRSTDTQYF.

This clone was detected once. The V gene is TRBV29-1, the J gene TRBJ2-3; 7 bases are a match to TRBD2. V shed 5 bases and J 4 bases; nucleotides not matched to a gene: 9. The length of the CDR3 is 14 residues. Germline assignment: CDR1 SQVTM and CDR2 ANQGSEA. As DNA, the CDR3 is TGCAGCGTTCTGCGGCGGGAGTCCCCAGATACGCAGTATTTT. Its protein product is CSVLRRESPDTQYF.

The V gene is TRBV5-4, the J gene TRBJ1-1; a possible D gene is TRBD1 (5 bases). Germline CDR1 reads SGHNT; CDR2 reads YYREEE (reference sequence). Trimming stripped 4 bases from V and 1 base from J, with 14 bases between. The CDR3 is 15 amino acids. The CDR3 sequence is CASSPTAGRNTEAFF. The CDR3 nucleotides read TGTGCCAGCAGCCCAACGGCAGGGCGGAACACTGAAGCTTTCTTT.